A single sample gave rise to the 2 T cell receptor beta chains below, sequenced in a study of shared clonotypes between healthy human individuals. Method: immunoSEQ multiplex PCR; TCRdb's copy keeps in-frame clones and lacks some. Of 2,100,000 or so clones listed, approximately 96% were seen once; the top ten hold around 0.13%. Specimen: naive CD4+ T cells sorted from blood. This sample's subset: CD45RA+ positively selected. Every receptor here comes from a man between 18 and 29 years old in good health.

Regarding this clone: In the same sample, other DNA sequences code for this CDR3. The chain employs TRBV7-8 and TRBJ2-7; 10 bases fit TRBD1. CDR1 and CDR2 (germline): SGHVS, FQNEAQ. V lost 0 bases, J lost 1 base, and 0 bases stayed unmatched. The CDR3 totals 15 residues. CDR3 sequence: CASSLAGQGSYEQYF. CDR3 nucleotide sequence: TGTGCCAGCAGCTTAGCGGGACAGGGGTCCTACGAGCAGTACTTC.

The rearrangement uses TRBV6-6 and TRBJ1-4; the D is unclear. V was clipped by 2 bases and J by 4 bases, with 11 bases between them. This CDR3 region has 15 residues. Per germline, CDR1 MNHNY and CDR2 SVGAGI (reference sequence). The CDR3 DNA reads TGTGCCAGCAGTTACGCCCTTAGTGGTAATGAAAAACTGTTTTTT. Amino acids: CASSYALSGNEKLFF.